Listed here are 22 T cell receptor beta chains from one sample, sequenced in a study of OX40 agonist ivuxolimab in advanced cancers. Receptor libraries were prepared by the immunoSEQ multiplex PCR assay. TCRdb's version of the immuneACCESS table is confined to in-frame rearrangements and falls short of the full clone set. An unresolved V gene accounts for under half of the shortfall where checked; the remainder is of unknown origin. This sample has approximately 40,000 clones in its table, and approximately 88% of those were observed once. The ten largest clones add up to around 23% of the sample. This material consisted of CD4+ or CD8+ T cells sorted from blood, taken in a trial of the OX40 agonist ivuxolimab. The receptors come from an adult with an advanced solid tumor such as melanoma, head and neck, liver or kidney cancer.

The genes are TRBV30 and TRBJ2-5, with 7 bases lining up with TRBD2. After removal of 4 bases from V and 1 base from J, the junction contained 9 bases not matched to a gene. The CDR3 has 15 amino acids. Germline V lookup: CDR1 GTSNPN, CDR2 SVGIG (reference sequence). CDR3 protein: CAWTPSGALQETQYF. The CDR3 DNA reads as TGTGCCTGGACCCCCAGCGGGGCACTCCAAGAGACCCAGTACTTC.

The chain links TRBV19 to TRBJ2-1; D is unclear. Deletions cut 4 bases from V and 5 bases from J, with 6 bases between. Germline V gene data show CDR1 as LNHDA and CDR2 as SQIVND (reference sequence). This CDR3 has 12 residues. The CDR3 DNA sequence: TGTGCCAGTAGTAAGTGGGACAATGAGCAGTTCTTC. Encoded protein: CASSKWDNEQFF. The full variable domain, rest sourced from reference TRBV19 and TRBJ2-1, is DGGITQSPKYLFRKEGQNVTLSCEQNLNHDAMYWYRQDPGQGLRLIYYSQIVNDFQKGDIAEGYSVSREKKESFPLTVTSAQKNPTAFYLCASSKWDNEQFFGPGTRLTVL.

The genes are TRBV4-2 and TRBJ2-2; TRBD1 might be the D (5 bases). The CDR3 has 15 residues. Looked up from germline, CDR1 is LGHNA and CDR2 is YNFKEQ. The germline V and J ends were trimmed by 3 bases and 4 bases, with 12 bases remaining between them. CDR3 sequence reads: CASSHTTDTTGELFF. CDR3 DNA sequence: TGTGCCAGCAGCCATACGACAGATACCACCGGGGAGCTGTTTTTT.

The chain is built from TRBV7-9 and TRBJ2-1; 8 nucleotides line up with TRBD2. CDR1 is SEHNR and CDR2 is FQNEAQ in the germline V gene (reference sequence). CDR3 size: 16 residues. The V gene end was trimmed by 3 bases and the J gene end by 9 bases; junction bases not matched to a gene: 13. As DNA, the CDR3 is TGTGCCAGCAGCTTGCTAAGACGGGAGGGGGAAGTTGAGCAGTTCTTC. This gives the protein CASSLLRREGEVEQFF.

This chain joins TRBV4-1 and TRBJ1-1; the D gene is possibly TRBD1 (5 bases). CDR1 is MGHRA, CDR2 YSYEKL, per germline. The germline V and J ends were trimmed by 3 bases and 3 bases, with 14 bases remaining between them. This CDR3 comprises 15 residues. CDR3: CASSHAWAGDTEAFF. CDR3 DNA: TGCGCCAGCAGCCACGCCTGGGCGGGGGACACTGAAGCTTTCTTT.

V usage is TRBV13 and J usage is TRBJ2-1; 10 bases agree with TRBD2. The CDR3 consists of 15 residues. Looked up from germline, CDR1 is PRHDT and CDR2 is FYEKMQ (reference sequence). V trimming: 5 bases; J trimming: 6 bases; junction bases outside the gene matches: 7. The CDR3 DNA follows: TGTGCCAGCAGCATGGGACTAGCGTTAGGCAATGAGCAGTTCTTC. This codes for CASSMGLALGNEQFF.

The chain recombines TRBV4-2 with TRBJ1-1; no firm D call. The CDR3 is 15 residues long. Germline CDR1 and CDR2: LGHNA and YNFKEQ. V gave up 0 bases and J gave up 1 base, with 9 bases separating them. This chain's CDR3 is CASSQERSQNTEAFF. For the CDR3, the DNA is TGTGCCAGCAGCCAAGAGAGAAGTCAGAACACTGAAGCTTTCTTT.

This rearrangement joins TRBV29-1 to TRBJ2-1; 7 nucleotides line up with TRBD2. This CDR3 contains 14 residues. Looked up from germline, CDR1 is SQVTM and CDR2 is ANQGSEA. The V and J ends lost 6 bases and 7 bases, in that order; junction bases with no gene match: 12. The CDR3 DNA is TGCAGCGTGCTTCGGGGGGAGGGATGGAATGAGCAGTTCTTC. Translated, it gives CSVLRGEGWNEQFF.

The gene calls are TRBV7-8 and TRBJ2-7; D might be TRBD1 or TRBD2, each matching 6 bases. Germline CDR1 is SGHVS and CDR2 is FQNEAQ. V was clipped by 5 bases and J by 6 bases, with 17 bases between them. The CDR3 runs to 14 residues. CDR3 loop: CASSVLGGPSEQYF. DNA for the CDR3: TGTGCCAGCAGCGTCCTGGGGGGCCCAAGCGAGCAGTACTTC.

The chain joins TRBV6-1 to TRBJ2-2; tentative D call: TRBD2 (6 bases). The CDR3 covers 14 residues. Germline CDR1 and CDR2: MNHNS and SASEGT. The V end lost 6 bases, the J end lost 4 bases, and 12 bases lay between the germline ends. As DNA, the CDR3 is TGTGCCAGCAGGCTCGTGCGGGGCACCGGGGAGCTGTTTTTT. This gives the protein CASRLVRGTGELFF.

The chain uses TRBV6-4 and TRBJ2-3; TRBD2 agrees at 8 bases. Germline CDR1 is MRHNA and CDR2 is SNTAGT. Trimming removed 2 bases from V and 0 bases from J; junction bases left unmatched: 4. CDR3 length: 16 amino acids. The CDR3 protein is CASSDPSGRSTDTQYF. DNA of the CDR3: TGTGCCAGCAGTGACCCTAGCGGGCGGAGCACAGATACGCAGTATTTT.

The chain is built from TRBV7-9 and TRBJ2-5; possibly TRBD2 for D (7 bases). The CDR3 is 16 amino acids. Germline CDR1 and CDR2: SEHNR and FQNEAQ (reference sequence). The germline V and J ends were trimmed by 2 bases and 2 bases, with 15 bases remaining between them. CDR3 nucleotides: TGTGCCAGCAGCTTATGGGGGGCTAGCGGTCAAGAGACCCAGTACTTC. It codes for CASSLWGASGQETQYF.

This clone was found once. The V gene is TRBV11-3, the J gene TRBJ2-7, with 8 bases fitting TRBD1. Per the germline V gene, CDR1 is SGHNT and CDR2 is YENEEA. The V and J ends lost 4 bases and 6 bases, in that order; junction bases with no gene match: 5. This CDR3 is built from 13 residues. As DNA, the CDR3 is TGTGCCAGCAGCTCCACAGGGGGAGGCGAGCAGTACTTC. Translated, it gives CASSSTGGGEQYF. Using reference TRBV11-3 and TRBJ2-7 for the parts outside the CDR3, the full variable domain is EAGVVQSPRYKIIEKKQPVAFWCNPISGHNTLYWYLQNLGQGPELLIRYENEEAVDDSQLPKDRFSAERLKGVDSTLKIQPAELGDSAVYLCASSSTGGGEQYFGPGTRLTVT.

The chain recombines TRBV27 with TRBJ2-7; tentatively, D is TRBD1 (6 bases). In germline, CDR1 is MNHEY, CDR2 SMNVEV (reference sequence). The V and J ends lost 6 bases and 5 bases respectively, with 23 bases between them. The CDR3 totals 16 residues. The DNA of the CDR3 is TGTGCCAGCAGCCGGACACAGGGAGAGCTCTTTGACGAGCAGTACTTC. It codes for CASSRTQGELFDEQYF.

Here the CDR3 DNA reads TGTGCCAGCAGCGAGGTAGGGAACCCAGATACGCAGTATTTT. This gives the protein CASSEVGNPDTQYF. This chain joins TRBV9 and TRBJ2-3; D is unresolved. V was shortened by 3 bases and J by 4 bases, with 12 bases between the two germline ends. Germline CDR1 and CDR2: SGDLS and YYNGEE. The CDR3 covers 14 residues.

Notes on this clone: The same CDR3 arises from other DNA sequences in this sample as well. The chain couples TRBV6-1 to TRBJ2-6, with D uncertain. This CDR3 contains 14 residues. Trimming took 5 bases from V and 0 from J, leaving 5 bases between them. Germline V gene data show CDR1 as MNHNS and CDR2 as SASEGT. CDR3 nucleotide sequence: TGTGCCAGCAGTTCACTCTCTGGGGCCAACGTCCTGACTTTC. Encoded protein: CASSSLSGANVLTF.

The chain is built from TRBV13 and TRBJ2-3; D may match TRBD1 or TRBD2 (5 bases each). Germline CDR1 PRHDT, CDR2 FYEKMQ (reference sequence). The CDR3 is 15 residues long. V lost 5 bases and J 4 bases, leaving 16 bases between the germline ends. The CDR3 sequence: CASSGEGSGPDTQYF. DNA of the CDR3: TGTGCCAGCAGCGGAGAGGGTTCGGGGCCAGATACGCAGTATTTT.

This chain links TRBV6-6 with TRBJ1-1; no reliable D call. The CDR3 length is 13 residues. Trimming pared 0 bases from V and 8 bases from J, leaving 10 bases between. The V gene's germline CDR1 is MNHNY and CDR2 SVGAGI (reference sequence). The CDR3 nucleotides are TGTGCCAGCAGTTACTCGGGAGGTCAGGAAGCTTTCTTT. It encodes CASSYSGGQEAFF.

This rearrangement joins TRBV2 to TRBJ2-1, with D maybe TRBD2 (6 bases). CDR1 is SNHLY and CDR2 is FYNNEI in the germline V gene. The V gene lost 0 bases and the J gene lost 4 bases, with 7 bases spanning the gap. CDR3 length: 14 residues. The CDR3 sequence: CASSEATSYNEQFF. The CDR3 nucleotides read TGTGCCAGCAGTGAAGCGACTAGTTACAATGAGCAGTTCTTC.

Only a few counts were recorded for this clone. The chain combines TRBV5-6 with TRBJ2-3; D is undetermined. V gave up 1 base and J gave up 4 bases, with 4 bases separating them. The V gene's germline CDR1 is SGHDT and CDR2 YYEEEE. The CDR3 contains 12 residues. The CDR3 spells CASSLNADTQYF. For the CDR3, the DNA is TGTGCCAGCAGCTTGAACGCAGATACGCAGTATTTT.

The chain carries TRBV19 and TRBJ1-1; perhaps TRBD1 as D (6 bases). The germline gives CDR1 LNHDA, CDR2 SQIVND (reference sequence). The CDR3 is made up of 13 amino acids. V lost 9 bases to trimming and J lost 0 bases, with 11 bases between them. The CDR3 region has the DNA TGTGCCAGCACAGGGATGATGAACACTGAAGCTTTCTTT. This encodes CASTGMMNTEAFF.

The DNA of the CDR3 is TGTGCCAGCAGCCCAATTCCTAGCGGGAGTTCTGGGGCCAACGTCCTGACTTTC. Protein product: CASSPIPSGSSGANVLTF. The chain employs TRBV7-9 and TRBJ2-6; the match to TRBD2 covers 10 bases. The CDR3 sequence is 18 residues long. Per germline, CDR1 SEHNR and CDR2 FQNEAQ (reference sequence). The J segment lost 1 base and the V segment lost 5 bases, leaving 8 bases of the junction unmatched.